This TCR beta chain was obtained from a study of CXCR4 blockade with PD-1 therapy in pancreatic cancer. Study results and limitations: Survival did not correlate with tumor clonality, which averaged around 0.13 versus 0.046. Frequent tumor clones were encoded by many distinct rearrangements, suggesting shared antigens. Only TCRbeta chains were sequenced here.

A note on this clone: Its specificity is unknown.

Patients who provided the archived tumor blocks had not received neoadjuvant therapy before surgery. Only in-frame clones appear in the TCRdb table, and some are missing; sequencing was by immunoSEQ multiplex PCR. Of under 20,000 clones listed, over 55% were seen once; the top ten hold about 5.5%. Germline CDR1 and CDR2: SQVTM and ANQGSEA. The CDR3 totals 15 residues. V shed 2 bases and J shed 0 bases, with 14 bases lying between them. The rearrangement uses TRBV29-1 and TRBJ2-7; a possible D gene is TRBD2 (5 bases). Material for sequencing was tumor tissue. This clonotype originated in a human donor with pancreatic ductal adenocarcinoma. This CDR3 reads CSVESPLGHSYEQYF. The CDR3 nucleotides read TGCAGCGTTGAAAGCCCACTAGGGCACTCCTACGAGCAGTACTTC.